The present T cell receptor beta chain was sequenced within a study of siplizumab effects on memory and regulatory T cells (dated by TCRdb to about 2019). In terms of the full investigation: The study looked at the effect of siplizumab, an anti-CD2 antibody, on alloreactive T-cell subsets in allogeneic mixed lymphocyte reactions made from human PBMCs. Here is what the overall study found, with its caveats: Greater diversity appeared to be present in unstimulated naive T cells than in memory T cells, and a substantial contribution to the alloresponse seemed to be made by naive cells. The cumulative frequency of alloreactive sequences traceable to unstimulated CD4+ memory T cells was significantly reduced by siplizumab. A naive or memory phenotype could not be assigned to roughly 75-96% of proliferating CD4+ or CD8+ clones. Because sequences at frequencies below about 10^-5 were poorly captured, only a minor fraction of alloreactive clones could be mapped back to unstimulated subsets. Of the alloreactive CD4+ clones that could be mapped, the Treg-derived share averaged about 70% with siplizumab compared with around 27% in control reactions. Whether proliferating Tregs from siplizumab cultures were suppressive was not functionally confirmed.

As to this clone: Its binding antigen is unknown. Base qualities are missing; no much larger clone stands one base away.

The library came from the immunoSEQ multiplex PCR assay. Some 100,000 TCR templates per sample were assayed by the deep sequencing platform. Genomic DNA extracted from sorted T cells was used for TCRbeta CDR3 sequencing. The original pipeline was this. The R programming language was used for clonal analysis of TCRbeta CDR3 data. Alloreactive CD4+ and CD8+ clones were defined by comparing unstimulated samples with post-reaction CFSE-low samples. Alloreactive CD4+ clones were assigned to regulatory or non-regulatory origin by matching sequences to sorted unstimulated Treg and non-Treg repertoires. TCRdb took over this immuneACCESS table, retaining in-frame rearrangements with V and J assigned. Such tables are incomplete; in checked studies, under half of the missing clones stem from an unresolved V gene, and the remainder is unexplained. V and J calls and clone size are those listed in that table; D and trimming were worked out from the DNA. This sample is represented by about 100,000 clones; 85% to 95% of them were singletons. Together, the top ten hold roughly 1.4% of the sample.

Trimming removed 4 bases from V and 3 bases from J, leaving 2 bases between the germline ends. Reading from cysteine to phenylalanine, the CDR3 counts 11 amino acids. Only the CDR3 portion is preserved as DNA: 33 bases, with reading frame beginning at the first base. Looking up the germline V gene yields CDR1 SNHLY and CDR2 FYNNEI. Sorted unstimulated T cells, along with proliferating T cells recovered from mixed lymphocyte reactions, underwent TCRbeta CDR3 sequencing. Fresh whole blood from fewer than 12 HLA-typed healthy donors was used to isolate PBMCs. Unstimulated CD4+ non-regulatory T cells were FACS-sorted to map the origin of alloreactive clones.

This chain joins TRBV2 to TRBJ2-3, with no D gene named confidently. The sequencing sample was made of non-Treg CD4+ T cells sorted from blood. The cell subset or site label here, explained by the study, means: FACS-sorted unstimulated CD4+ non-regulatory T cells. This TCR derives from a human donor in good health. The CDR3 region reads CASSATDTQYF. The DNA sequence reads TGTGCCAGCAGTGCTACAGATACGCAGTATTTT.